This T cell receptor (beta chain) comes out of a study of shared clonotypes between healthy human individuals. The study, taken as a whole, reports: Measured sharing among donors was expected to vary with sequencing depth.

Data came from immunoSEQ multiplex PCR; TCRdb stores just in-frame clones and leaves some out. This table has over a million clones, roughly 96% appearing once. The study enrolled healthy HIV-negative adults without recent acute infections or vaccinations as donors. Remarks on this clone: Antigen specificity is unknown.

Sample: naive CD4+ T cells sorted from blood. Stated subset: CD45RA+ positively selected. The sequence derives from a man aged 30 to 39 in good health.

CDR3 residues: CASTRGPTDTQYF. The CDR3 bases are TGTGCCAGTACCCGGGGACCAACAGATACGCAGTATTTT. This chain joins TRBV19 and TRBJ2-3; D might be TRBD1 or TRBD2, each matching 5 bases. Between the trimmed V and J ends, which lost 7 bases and 3 bases, there was a span of 11 bases. Looked up from germline, CDR1 is LNHDA and CDR2 is SQIVND (reference sequence). The CDR3 runs to 13 residues.